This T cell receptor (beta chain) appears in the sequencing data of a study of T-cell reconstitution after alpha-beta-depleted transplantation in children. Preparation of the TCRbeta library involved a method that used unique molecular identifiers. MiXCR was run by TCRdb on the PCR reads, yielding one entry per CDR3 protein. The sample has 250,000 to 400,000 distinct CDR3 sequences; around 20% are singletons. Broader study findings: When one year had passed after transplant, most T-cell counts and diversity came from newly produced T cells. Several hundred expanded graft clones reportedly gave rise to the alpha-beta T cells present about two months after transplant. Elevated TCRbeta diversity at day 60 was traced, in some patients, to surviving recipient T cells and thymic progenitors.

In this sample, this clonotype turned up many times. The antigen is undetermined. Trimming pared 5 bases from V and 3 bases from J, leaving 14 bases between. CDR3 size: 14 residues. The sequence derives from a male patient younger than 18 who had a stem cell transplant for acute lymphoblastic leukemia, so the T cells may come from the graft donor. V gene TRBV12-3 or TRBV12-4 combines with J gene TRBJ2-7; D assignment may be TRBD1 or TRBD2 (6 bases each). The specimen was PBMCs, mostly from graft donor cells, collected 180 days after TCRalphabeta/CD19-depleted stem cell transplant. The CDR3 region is CASSRQEGYYEQYF. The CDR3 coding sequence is TGTGCCAGCAGTCGACAGGAGGGGTACTACGAGCAGTACTTC.